Shown below are 21 T cell receptor beta chains from a single sample sequenced in a study of T cell responses to AZD1222 COVID-19 vaccine. Assay used: immunoSEQ multiplex PCR; TCRdb lists only in-frame clones, some missing. Here the sample spans approximately 150,000 clones, 80% to 95% being singletons. The starting material was peripheral blood, obtained on day 0 of AZD1222 vaccination. Receptor source: an adult in good health.

The chain recombines TRBV6-1 with TRBJ2-7, with 13 bases identical to TRBD2. V gave up 0 bases and J gave up 5 bases; unmatched junction bases: 7. Germline-derived CDR1 and CDR2 are MNHNS and SASEGT. This CDR3 spans 17 amino acids. This chain's CDR3 is CASSEALLAGGSHEQYF. The DNA of the CDR3 is TGTGCCAGCAGTGAAGCGCTACTAGCGGGGGGGTCCCACGAGCAGTACTTC.

The chain has TRBV12-3 or TRBV12-4 and TRBJ2-3; the match to TRBD1 covers 8 bases. The V segment lost 4 bases and the J segment 6 bases; nucleotides outside the gene matches: 3. CDR3 length: 13 amino acids. As DNA, the CDR3 is TGTGCCAGCAGTTGGCAGGGGGCTGATACGCAGTATTTT. Protein product: CASSWQGADTQYF.

J is TRBJ2-7 and V is TRBV7-8; a possible D gene is TRBD1 (6 bases). The germline V gene encodes CDR1 SGHVS and CDR2 FQNEAQ. CDR3 length equals 15 residues. The germline V and J ends were trimmed by 5 bases and 3 bases, with 17 bases remaining between them. CDR3 region: CASSQRAGVDYEQYF. In DNA, the CDR3 is TGTGCCAGCAGCCAAAGGGCAGGGGTAGACTACGAGCAGTACTTC. The variable domain in full, completed from reference TRBV7-8 and TRBJ2-7, reads GAGVSQSPRYKVAKRGQDVALRCDPISGHVSLFWYQQALGQGPEFLTYFQNEAQLDKSGLPSDRFFAERPEGSVSTLKIQRTQQEDSAVYLCASSQRAGVDYEQYFGPGTRLTVT.

V and J are TRBV5-4 and TRBJ2-7; D is perhaps TRBD1 (5 bases). Germline CDR1 reads SGHNT; CDR2 reads YYREEE (reference sequence). Trimming left V 4 bases short and J 3 bases short, with 14 bases between. There are 14 residues in the CDR3. CDR3 region: CASSMWGLRYEQYF. For the CDR3, the DNA is TGTGCCAGCAGCATGTGGGGCCTCCGCTACGAGCAGTACTTC.

The rearrangement joins TRBV27 to TRBJ2-1; perhaps TRBD2 as D (5 bases). The V end was cut by 5 bases, the J end by 5 bases, with 13 bases between. CDR3 length equals 14 residues. Germline V gene lookup returns CDR1 MNHEY and CDR2 SMNVEV (reference sequence). CDR3 loop: CASSPRGRNNEQFF. CDR3 DNA: TGTGCCAGCAGTCCCCGGGGAAGGAACAATGAGCAGTTCTTC.

In DNA, the CDR3 is TGCAGCGTTGAAGACAGGGCATCGAACACCGGGGAGCTGTTTTTT. Its protein is CSVEDRASNTGELFF. The genes are TRBV29-1 and TRBJ2-2, with TRBD1 as a possible D gene (5 bases). Germline CDR1 and CDR2: SQVTM and ANQGSEA. CDR3 length: 15 residues. Trimming cost V 0 bases and J 0 bases, with 8 bases left between them.

The chain couples TRBV3-1 (or the pseudogene TRBV3-2) to TRBJ1-2; D is possibly TRBD1 (6 bases). CDR3 size: 13 residues. The V end was cut by 2 bases, the J end by 9 bases, with 13 bases between. Looked up from germline, CDR1 is LGHDT and CDR2 is YNNKEL (reference sequence). In nucleotides, the CDR3 is TGTGCCAGCAGCCAAACCGGGACAACGAGCTACACCTTC. As protein: CASSQTGTTSYTF.

This clone was recorded a few times. The chain recombines TRBV7-9 with TRBJ1-5; TRBD1 aligns across 7 bases. This CDR3 comprises 17 residues. Per the germline V gene, CDR1 is SEHNR and CDR2 is FQNEAQ (reference sequence). Losses at the gene ends were 0 bases for V and 0 bases for J; bases not matched to a gene: 5. For the CDR3, the DNA is TGTGCCAGCAGCTTAGCGACAGGGAGCGATAGCAATCAGCCCCAGCATTTT. Translated, it gives CASSLATGSDSNQPQHF.

The chain links TRBV28 to TRBJ2-5, with D tentatively TRBD1 (5 bases). V was pared by 2 bases and J by 5 bases, with 12 bases between. CDR1 MDHEN and CDR2 SYDVKM come from the germline V gene. The CDR3 is 14 residues long. The CDR3 DNA reads TGTGCCAGCAGTTTAATTCAGGGTATGGAGACCCAGTACTTC. The encoded protein is CASSLIQGMETQYF.

The gene calls are TRBV30 and TRBJ2-1; D is ambiguous. V shed 3 bases and J shed 0 bases, with 3 bases lying between them. Germline V gene lookup returns CDR1 GTSNPN and CDR2 SVGIG (reference sequence). This CDR3 contains 12 residues. In DNA, the CDR3 is TGTGCCTGGAGCCACTCCTACAATGAGCAGTTCTTC. Translating gives CAWSHSYNEQFF. Filled out from reference TRBV30 and TRBJ2-1, the complete variable domain reads SQTIHQWPATLVQPVGSPLSLECTVEGTSNPNLYWYRQAAGRGLQLLFYSVGIGQISSEVPQNLSASRPQDRQFILSSKKLLLSDSGFYLCAWSHSYNEQFFGPGTRLTVL.

The genes are TRBV5-1 and TRBJ2-2, with 10 bases fitting TRBD2. The CDR3 is 18 amino acids. J was trimmed by 5 bases and V by 0 bases; bases with no gene match: 10. CDR1 and CDR2 from the germline V gene are SGHRS and YFSETQ. CDR3 bases: TGCGCCAGCAGCTTGGACCCCCCTAGCGGGAGATGGACCGGGGAGCTGTTTTTT. Its protein is CASSLDPPSGRWTGELFF. Using reference TRBV5-1 and TRBJ2-2 for the parts outside the CDR3, the full variable domain is KAGVTQTPRYLIKTRGQQVTLSCSPISGHRSVSWYQQTPGQGLQFLFEYFSETQRNKGNFPGRFSGRQFSNSRSEMNVSTLELGDSALYLCASSLDPPSGRWTGELFFGEGSRLTVL.

This chain connects TRBV29-1 to TRBJ2-5; 10 nucleotides align to TRBD2. Germline values: CDR1 SQVTM, CDR2 ANQGSEA. This CDR3 spans 12 amino acids. V lost 7 bases to trimming and J lost 3 bases; unmatched junction nucleotides: 2. The CDR3 sequence: CSAGTSEETQYF. In nucleotides, the CDR3 is TGCAGCGCTGGGACTAGCGAAGAGACCCAGTACTTC. The variable domain in full, with the rest retrieved from reference TRBV29-1 and TRBJ2-5, is SAVISQKPSRDICQRGTSLTIQCQVDSQVTMMFWYRQQPGQSLTLIATANQGSEATYESGFVIDKFPISRPNLTFSTLTVSNMSPEDSSIYLCSAGTSEETQYFGPGTRLLVL.

The CDR3 region is CASSWSGDSAFF. The CDR3 nucleotides are TGTGCCAGCAGTTGGTCAGGGGATTCAGCTTTCTTT. V usage is TRBV6-6 and J usage is TRBJ1-1; a possible D gene is TRBD1 (6 bases). In germline, CDR1 is MNHNY, CDR2 SVGAGI (reference sequence). This CDR3 region has 12 residues. V was clipped by 4 bases and J by 10 bases, with 13 bases between them.

The sample holds one count of this clone. The chain links TRBV5-4 to TRBJ2-1; 13 bases line up with TRBD2. The CDR3 runs 15 residues. With 3 bases clipped from V and 8 bases from J, the junction kept 5 bases outside the gene matches. Germline loops: CDR1 SGHNT, CDR2 YYREEE (reference sequence). CDR3 sequence reads: CASSSPGTSGDEQFF. CDR3 DNA: TGTGCCAGCAGCTCTCCCGGGACTAGCGGGGATGAGCAGTTCTTC.

The chain recombines TRBV21-1 with TRBJ2-1; TRBD2 is the table's D call and was not checked against the DNA. TRBV21-1 is a pseudogene locus. The length of the CDR3 is 15 residues. For the CDR3, the DNA is TGTGCCAGCAGCAAAGCGCGGCCTAGCGGGGGGGCGCAGTTCTTC. Encoded protein: CASSKARPSGGAQFF.

The chain carries TRBV6-5 and TRBJ2-2, with 10 bases lining up with TRBD1. Germline trimming cut 8 bases from V and 1 base from J; bases unmatched to any gene: 4. Germline CDR1 reads MNHEY; CDR2 reads SVGAGI. This CDR3 contains 15 residues. The CDR3 sequence is CASRWDRGNTGELFF. In DNA, the CDR3 is TGTGCCAGCCGATGGGACAGGGGGAACACCGGGGAGCTGTTTTTT.

The V and J genes are TRBV6-5 and TRBJ1-1; TRBD1 matches 8 bases. Germline CDR1 reads MNHEY; CDR2 reads SVGAGI. The CDR3 totals 15 residues. V lost 7 bases to trimming and J lost 4 bases; unmatched junction nucleotides: 11. In nucleotides, the CDR3 is TGTGCCAGCACCATCCAGGGGGCAGCGCCCACTGAAGCTTTCTTT. It is translated as CASTIQGAAPTEAFF.

Remarks on this clone: An end of the junction does not agree with germline; a read error may underlie this. The V call is TRBV7-8, the J call TRBJ2-2; D unclear. Germline V gene data show CDR1 as SGHVS and CDR2 as FQNEAQ. The CDR3 is 18 amino acids. The CDR3 reads CASSPPPTPWLNAGELFF. CDR3 bases: TGTGCCAGCAGCCCTCCTCCGACGCCCTGGTTGAACGCCGGGGAGCTGTTTTTT.

This clone was observed once. The genes are TRBV19 and TRBJ2-1; 9 bases align to TRBD2. The J segment lost 9 bases and the V segment lost 1 base, leaving 7 bases of the junction unmatched. This CDR3 has 15 amino acids. Germline V gene sequence: CDR1 LNHDA, CDR2 SQIVND (reference sequence). CDR3 sequence reads: CASSIGAGGLFEQFF. In DNA, the CDR3 is TGTGCCAGTAGTATAGGAGCGGGGGGATTATTTGAGCAGTTCTTC.

V gene TRBV30 combines with J gene TRBJ1-5; no clear D gene. The V end was cut by 0 bases, the J end by 4 bases, with 10 bases between. The CDR3 extends over 14 amino acids. From germline, CDR1 is GTSNPN and CDR2 SVGIG (reference sequence). The CDR3 sequence: CAWSVSSGNQPQHF. DNA of the CDR3: TGTGCCTGGAGTGTTTCGTCCGGGAATCAGCCCCAGCATTTT. Combining the CDR3 with reference TRBV30 and TRBJ1-5 gives the whole variable domain SQTIHQWPATLVQPVGSPLSLECTVEGTSNPNLYWYRQAAGRGLQLLFYSVGIGQISSEVPQNLSASRPQDRQFILSSKKLLLSDSGFYLCAWSVSSGNQPQHFGDGTRLSIL.

This clone was counted between two and nine times. This chain links TRBV13 with TRBJ1-1, with D perhaps matching TRBD1 (6 bases). Deletions cut 5 bases from V and 5 bases from J, with 15 bases between. Germline CDR1 PRHDT, CDR2 FYEKMQ (reference sequence). The CDR3 loop spans 14 amino acids. The CDR3 DNA follows: TGTGCCAGCAGCATCAGGGGATCGGGGACTGAAGCTTTCTTT. It translates to CASSIRGSGTEAFF.